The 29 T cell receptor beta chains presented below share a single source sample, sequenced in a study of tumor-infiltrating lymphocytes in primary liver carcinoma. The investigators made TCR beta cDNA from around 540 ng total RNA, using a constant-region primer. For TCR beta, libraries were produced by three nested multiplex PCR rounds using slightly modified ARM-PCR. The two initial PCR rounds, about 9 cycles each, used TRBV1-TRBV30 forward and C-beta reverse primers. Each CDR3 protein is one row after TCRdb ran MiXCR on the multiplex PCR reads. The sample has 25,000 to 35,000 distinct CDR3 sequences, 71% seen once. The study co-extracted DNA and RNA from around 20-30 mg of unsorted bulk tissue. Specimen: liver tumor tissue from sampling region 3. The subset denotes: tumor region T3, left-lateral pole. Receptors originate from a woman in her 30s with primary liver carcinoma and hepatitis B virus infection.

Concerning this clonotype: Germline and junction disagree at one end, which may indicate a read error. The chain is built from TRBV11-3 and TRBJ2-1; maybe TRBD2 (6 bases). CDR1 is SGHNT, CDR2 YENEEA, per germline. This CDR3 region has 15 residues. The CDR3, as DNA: TGTGCCAGTAGCTCCCGCAGGGAGGTTTACAATGAGCAGTTCTTC. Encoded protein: CASSSRREVYNEQFF.

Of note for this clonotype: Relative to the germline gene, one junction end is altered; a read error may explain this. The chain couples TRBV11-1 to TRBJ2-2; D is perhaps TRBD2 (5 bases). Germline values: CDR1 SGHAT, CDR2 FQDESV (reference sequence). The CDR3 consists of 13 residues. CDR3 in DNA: TGTGCCAGCAGACCGAGTCTTGACACCGGGGAGCTTTTT. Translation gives CASRPSLDTGELF.

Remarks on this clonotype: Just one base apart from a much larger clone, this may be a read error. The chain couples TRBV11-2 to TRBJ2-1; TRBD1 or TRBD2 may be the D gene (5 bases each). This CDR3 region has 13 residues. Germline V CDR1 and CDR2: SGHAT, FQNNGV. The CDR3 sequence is CASSLVRDDEQLF. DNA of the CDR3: TGTGCCAGCAGCTTGGTCAGGGACGATGAGCAGCTCTTC.

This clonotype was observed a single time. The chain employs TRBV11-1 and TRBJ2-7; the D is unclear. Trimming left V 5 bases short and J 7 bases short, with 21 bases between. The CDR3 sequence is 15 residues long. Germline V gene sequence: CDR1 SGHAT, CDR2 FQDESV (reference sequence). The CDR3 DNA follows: TGTGCCAGCAGCCCTCGGATAGCAGGAGTACGTGAGCAGTACTTC. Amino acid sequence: CASSPRIAGVREQYF.

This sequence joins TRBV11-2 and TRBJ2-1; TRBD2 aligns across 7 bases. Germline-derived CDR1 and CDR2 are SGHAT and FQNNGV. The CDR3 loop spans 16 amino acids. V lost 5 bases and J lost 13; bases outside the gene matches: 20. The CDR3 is CASSTSLAEGYNGQFF. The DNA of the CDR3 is TGTGCCAGCAGCACCTCTCTAGCGGAAGGATACAATGGACAGTTCTTC.

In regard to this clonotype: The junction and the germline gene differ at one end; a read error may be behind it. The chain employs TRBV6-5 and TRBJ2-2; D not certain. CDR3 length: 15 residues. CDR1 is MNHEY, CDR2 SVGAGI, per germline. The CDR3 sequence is CASTPRIGFTVELFF. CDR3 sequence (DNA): TGTGCCAGCACTCCGCGGATAGGGTTCACCGTGGAGCTGTTTTTT.

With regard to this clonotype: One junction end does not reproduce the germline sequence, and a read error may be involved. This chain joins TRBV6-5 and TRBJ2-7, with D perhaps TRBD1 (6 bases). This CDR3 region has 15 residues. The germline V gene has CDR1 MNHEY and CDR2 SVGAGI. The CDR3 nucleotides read TGTGCCAACAGATACAAGGACAGCAGCTCCTACGAGCAGTATTTC. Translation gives CANRYKDSSSYEQYF.

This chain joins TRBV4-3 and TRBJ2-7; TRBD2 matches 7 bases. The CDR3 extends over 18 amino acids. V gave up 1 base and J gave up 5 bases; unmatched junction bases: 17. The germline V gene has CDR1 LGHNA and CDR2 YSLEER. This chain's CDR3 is CASSQVVTGGHISNEQYF. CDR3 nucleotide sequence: TGCGCCAGCAGCCAAGTGGTGACGGGGGGTCACATTAGCAACGAGCAGTACTTC.

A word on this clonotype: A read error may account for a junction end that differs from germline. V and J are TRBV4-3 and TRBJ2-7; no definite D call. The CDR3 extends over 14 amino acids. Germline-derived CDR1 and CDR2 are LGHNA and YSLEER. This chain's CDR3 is CASSHTTVSNEQYF. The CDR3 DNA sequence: TGCGCCAGTAGCCACACTACCGTTTCCAACGAGCAGTACTTC.

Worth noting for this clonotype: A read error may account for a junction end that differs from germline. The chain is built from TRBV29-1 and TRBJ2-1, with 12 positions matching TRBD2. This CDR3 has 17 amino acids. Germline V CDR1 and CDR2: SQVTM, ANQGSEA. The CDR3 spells CSVEGLAGGEFYDEQFF. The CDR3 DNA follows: TGCAGCGTTGAAGGTCTAGCGGGGGGGGAGTTCTACGATGAGCAGTTCTTC.

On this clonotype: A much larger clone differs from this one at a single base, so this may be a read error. Written as DNA, the CDR3 is TGTGTCAGCAGCTTAGAACCCAGGAGTTTTTCCTACAATGAGCAGTTCTTC. The encoded protein is CVSSLEPRSFSYNEQFF. The chain recombines TRBV11-3 with TRBJ2-1; D unclear. Germline lookup yields CDR1 SGHNT and CDR2 YENEEA. The CDR3 runs 17 residues. Full variable domain (missing parts from reference TRBV11-3 and TRBJ2-1): EAGVVQSPRYKIIEKKQPVAFWCNPISGHNTLYWYLQNLGQGPELLIRYENEEAVDDSQLPKDRFSAERLKGVDSTLKIQPAELGDSAVYLCVSSLEPRSFSYNEQFFGPGTRLTVL.

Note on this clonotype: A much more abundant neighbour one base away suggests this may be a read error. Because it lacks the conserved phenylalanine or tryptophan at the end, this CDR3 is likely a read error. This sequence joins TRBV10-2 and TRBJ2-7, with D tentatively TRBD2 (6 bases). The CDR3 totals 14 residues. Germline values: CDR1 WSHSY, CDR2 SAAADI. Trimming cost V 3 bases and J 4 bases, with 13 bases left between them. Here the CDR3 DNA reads TGCGCCAGCAGTGACTGGGCAGGACTATACGAGCAGTACATC. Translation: CASSDWAGLYEQYI.

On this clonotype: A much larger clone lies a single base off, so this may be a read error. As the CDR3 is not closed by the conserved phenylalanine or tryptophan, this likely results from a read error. The CDR3: CASSHSGQRAGIQYL. The CDR3 DNA reads as TGTGCCAGCAGTCATTCGGGCCAGCGGGCGGGCATTCAGTACTTA. The chain employs TRBV12-3 or TRBV12-4 and TRBJ2-4; D possibly corresponds to TRBD2 (6 bases). V gave up 5 bases and J gave up 9 bases, with 20 bases separating them. The CDR3 covers 15 residues.

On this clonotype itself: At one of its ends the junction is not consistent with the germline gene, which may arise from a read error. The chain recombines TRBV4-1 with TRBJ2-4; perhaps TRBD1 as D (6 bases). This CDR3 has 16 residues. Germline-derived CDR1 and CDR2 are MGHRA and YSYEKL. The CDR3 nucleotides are TGCACCAGCAGCCCGGAGATGAATAGGGACACGAGTAAGTGGTACTTC. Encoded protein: CTSSPEMNRDTSKWYF.

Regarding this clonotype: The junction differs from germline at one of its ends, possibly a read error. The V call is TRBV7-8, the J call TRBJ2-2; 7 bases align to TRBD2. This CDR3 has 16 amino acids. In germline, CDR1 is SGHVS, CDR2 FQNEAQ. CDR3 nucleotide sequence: TGTGCCAGCAGCATAGTGCGGCGGGAGAACACCGGGGAACTGTTTTTT. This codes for CASSIVRRENTGELFF.

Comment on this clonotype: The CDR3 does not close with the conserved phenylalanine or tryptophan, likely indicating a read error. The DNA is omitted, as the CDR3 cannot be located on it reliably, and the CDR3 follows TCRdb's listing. CDR3: CASSSLVSGTRYY. The chain recombines TRBV7-8 with TRBJ2-3; the D call in the table, TRBD2, was not verified against the DNA. The CDR3 is 13 residues long, counting both termini. Germline values: CDR1 SGHVS, CDR2 FQNEAQ.

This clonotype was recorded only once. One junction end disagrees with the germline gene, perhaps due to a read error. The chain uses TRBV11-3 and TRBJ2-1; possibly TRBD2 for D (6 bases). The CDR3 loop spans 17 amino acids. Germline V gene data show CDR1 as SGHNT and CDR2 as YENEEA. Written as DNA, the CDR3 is TGTGCCAGCAGCTCCCGGGGGACGCGGACCATGGGCAATGAGCAGTTATTC. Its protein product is CASSSRGTRTMGNEQLF.

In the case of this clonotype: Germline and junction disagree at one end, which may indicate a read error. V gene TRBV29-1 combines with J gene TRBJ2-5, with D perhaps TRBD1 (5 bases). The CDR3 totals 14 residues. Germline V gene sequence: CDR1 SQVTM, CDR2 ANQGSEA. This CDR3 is CIVGTTGFRGTQYF. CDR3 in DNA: TGCATCGTTGGTACTACAGGTTTCCGAGGGACCCAGTACTTC.

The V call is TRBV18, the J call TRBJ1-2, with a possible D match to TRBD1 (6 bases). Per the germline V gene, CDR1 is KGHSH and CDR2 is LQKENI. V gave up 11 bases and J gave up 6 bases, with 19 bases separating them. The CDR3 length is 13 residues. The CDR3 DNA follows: TGTGCCGGCCCACCAAGGACAGCGAATGGCTACACCTTC. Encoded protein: CAGPPRTANGYTF.

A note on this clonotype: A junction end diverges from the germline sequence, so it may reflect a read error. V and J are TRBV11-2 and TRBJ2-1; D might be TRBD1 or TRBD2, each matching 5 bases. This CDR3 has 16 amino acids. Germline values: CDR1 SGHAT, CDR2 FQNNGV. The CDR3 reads CAGSLVDGTPVDEHFF. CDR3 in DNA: TGTGCCGGCAGCTTAGTTGACGGGACGCCAGTCGATGAGCACTTCTTC.

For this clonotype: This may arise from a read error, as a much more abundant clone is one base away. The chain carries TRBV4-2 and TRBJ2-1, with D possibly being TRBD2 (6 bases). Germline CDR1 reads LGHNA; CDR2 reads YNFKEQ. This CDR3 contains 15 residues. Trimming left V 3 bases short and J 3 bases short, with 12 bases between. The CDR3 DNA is TGTGCCAGCAGCCACCAAGAGCGGGTCTACAATGAGCAGTTCTTC. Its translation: CASSHQERVYNEQFF.

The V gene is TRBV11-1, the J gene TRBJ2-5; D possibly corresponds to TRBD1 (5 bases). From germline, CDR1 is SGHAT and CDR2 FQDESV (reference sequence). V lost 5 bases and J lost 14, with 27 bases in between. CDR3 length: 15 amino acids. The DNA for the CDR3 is TGTGCCAGCAGCCCCATAGGGGCCCAGAAGTTATACCAATACTTC. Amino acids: CASSPIGAQKLYQYF.

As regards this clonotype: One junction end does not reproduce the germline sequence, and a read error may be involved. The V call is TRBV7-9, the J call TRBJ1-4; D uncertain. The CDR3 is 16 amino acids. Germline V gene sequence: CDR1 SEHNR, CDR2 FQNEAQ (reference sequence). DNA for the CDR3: TGTGCCAGCAGCGACTACAACCCTCTAGCGCGTGAAAAGCTGTTTTTT. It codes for CASSDYNPLAREKLFF.

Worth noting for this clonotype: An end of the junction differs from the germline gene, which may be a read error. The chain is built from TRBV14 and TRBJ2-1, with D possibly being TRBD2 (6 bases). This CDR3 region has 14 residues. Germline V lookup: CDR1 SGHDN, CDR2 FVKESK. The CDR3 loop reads CVSNQNAGYNEQFF. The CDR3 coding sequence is TGTGTCAGCAACCAAAATGCGGGGTACAATGAGCAGTTCTTC.

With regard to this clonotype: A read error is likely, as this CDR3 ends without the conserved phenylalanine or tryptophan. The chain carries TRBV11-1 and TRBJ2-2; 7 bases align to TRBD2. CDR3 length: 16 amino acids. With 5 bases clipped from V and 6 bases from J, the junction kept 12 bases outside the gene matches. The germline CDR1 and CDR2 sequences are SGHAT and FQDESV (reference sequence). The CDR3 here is CASSSVKAGVSGELFI. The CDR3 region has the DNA TGTGCCAGCAGCAGTGTTAAGGCGGGAGTGTCCGGGGAGCTGTTTATT.

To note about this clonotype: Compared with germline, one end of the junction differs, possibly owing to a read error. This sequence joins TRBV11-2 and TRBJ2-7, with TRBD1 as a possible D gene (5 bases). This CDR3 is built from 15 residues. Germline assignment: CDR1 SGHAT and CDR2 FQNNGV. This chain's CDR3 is CASSSPGAATYEHYF. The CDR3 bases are TGTGCCAGCAGCTCTCCTGGGGCGGCTACCTACGAGCATTACTTC.

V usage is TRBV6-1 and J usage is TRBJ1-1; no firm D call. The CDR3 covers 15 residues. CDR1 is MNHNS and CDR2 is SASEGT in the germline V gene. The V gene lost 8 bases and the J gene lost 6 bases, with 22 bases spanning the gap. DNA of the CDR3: TGTGCCAGCTATGAATTTAGGTTTTACGGCTCTGAAGCTTTCTTT. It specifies CASYEFRFYGSEAFF.

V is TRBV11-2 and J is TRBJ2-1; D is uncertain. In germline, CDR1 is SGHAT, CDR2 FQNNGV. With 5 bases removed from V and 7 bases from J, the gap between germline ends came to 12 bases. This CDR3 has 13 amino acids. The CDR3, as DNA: TGTGCCAGCAGCATTCCGGTTACGAATGAGCAGTTCTTC. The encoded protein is CASSIPVTNEQFF.

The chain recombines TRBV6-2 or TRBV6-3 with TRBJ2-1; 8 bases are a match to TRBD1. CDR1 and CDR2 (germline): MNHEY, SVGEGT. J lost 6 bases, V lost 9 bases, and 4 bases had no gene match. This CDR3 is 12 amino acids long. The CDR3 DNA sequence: TGTGCCAGGAAGGACAGGGCCAATGAGCAGTTCTTC. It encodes CARKDRANEQFF.